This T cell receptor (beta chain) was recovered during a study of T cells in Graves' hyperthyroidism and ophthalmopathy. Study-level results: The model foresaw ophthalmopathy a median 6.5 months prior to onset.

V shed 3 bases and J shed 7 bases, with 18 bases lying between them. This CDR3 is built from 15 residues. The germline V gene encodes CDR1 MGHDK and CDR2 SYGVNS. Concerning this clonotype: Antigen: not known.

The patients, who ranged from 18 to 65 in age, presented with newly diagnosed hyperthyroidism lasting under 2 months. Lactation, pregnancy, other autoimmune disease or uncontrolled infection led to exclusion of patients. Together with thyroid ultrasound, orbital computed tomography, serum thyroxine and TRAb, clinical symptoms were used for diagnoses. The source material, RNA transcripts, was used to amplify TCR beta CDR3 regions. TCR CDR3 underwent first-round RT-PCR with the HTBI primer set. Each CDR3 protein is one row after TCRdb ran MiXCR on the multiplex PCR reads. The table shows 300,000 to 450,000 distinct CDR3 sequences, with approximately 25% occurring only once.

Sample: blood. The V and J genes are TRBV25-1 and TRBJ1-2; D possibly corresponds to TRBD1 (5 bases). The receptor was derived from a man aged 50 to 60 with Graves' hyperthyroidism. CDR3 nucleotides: TGTGCCAGCAGTGACTCGGGCAGGGTGCATTCTGGCTACACCTTC. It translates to CASSDSGRVHSGYTF.